Sequencing of this T cell receptor (beta chain) was carried out in a study of shared clonotypes between healthy human individuals. Study-wide points: Naive CD4 clonotypes overlapped across a handful of donors at about 5%. At large depth, rarefaction still showed sorted-subset sequencing to be incomplete.

The data were produced by immunoSEQ multiplex PCR, yet TCRdb's version contains in-frame clones alone and is incomplete. The sample records some 2 million clones, approximately 94% being singletons. On this clone: Antigen specificity is unknown.

Naive-designated CD8 cells lacked CD45RO, were positively enriched for CCR7, and omitted terminally differentiated effector memory CD45RA+ cells. The CDR3 length is 14 residues. The germline V gene has CDR1 MGHRA and CDR2 YSYEKL. Between the trimmed V and J ends, which lost 2 bases and 5 bases, there was a span of 12 bases. Sample: naive CD8+ T cells sorted from blood. The receptor's source is a man younger than 30 in good health. The rearrangement links TRBV4-1 to TRBJ2-5; no clear D gene. The DNA for the CDR3 is TGCGCCAGCAGCCAAATCCTGGATTGGGAGACCCAGTACTTC. It encodes CASSQILDWETQYF.